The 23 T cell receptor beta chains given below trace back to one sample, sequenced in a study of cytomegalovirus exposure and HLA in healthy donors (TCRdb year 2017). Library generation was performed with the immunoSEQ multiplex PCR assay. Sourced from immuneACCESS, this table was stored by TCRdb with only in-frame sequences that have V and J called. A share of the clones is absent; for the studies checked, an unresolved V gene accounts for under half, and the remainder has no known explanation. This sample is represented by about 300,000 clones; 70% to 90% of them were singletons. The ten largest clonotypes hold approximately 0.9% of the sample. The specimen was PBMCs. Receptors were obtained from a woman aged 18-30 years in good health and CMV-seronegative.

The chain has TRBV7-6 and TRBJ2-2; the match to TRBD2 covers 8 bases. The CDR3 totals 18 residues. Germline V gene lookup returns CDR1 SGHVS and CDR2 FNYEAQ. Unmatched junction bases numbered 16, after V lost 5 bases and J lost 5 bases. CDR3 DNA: TGTGCCAGCAGCCCCTTATCTCGGGGGGGTCCCAGTACCGGGGAGCTGTTTTTT. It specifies CASSPLSRGGPSTGELFF.

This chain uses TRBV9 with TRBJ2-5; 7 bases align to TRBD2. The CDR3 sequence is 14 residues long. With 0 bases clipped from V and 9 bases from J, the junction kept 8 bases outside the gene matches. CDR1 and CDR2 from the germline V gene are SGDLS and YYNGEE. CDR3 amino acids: CASSVEERSGAQYF. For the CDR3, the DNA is TGTGCCAGCAGCGTAGAGGAAAGGAGCGGGGCCCAGTACTTC.

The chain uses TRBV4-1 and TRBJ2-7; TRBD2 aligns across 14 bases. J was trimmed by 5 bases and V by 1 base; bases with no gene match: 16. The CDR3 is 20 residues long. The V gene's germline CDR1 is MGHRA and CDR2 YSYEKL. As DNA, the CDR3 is TGCGCCAGCAGCCAAGTCTCGATTCGACTAGCGGGAGGGAAAGACCACGAGCAGTACTTC. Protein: CASSQVSIRLAGGKDHEQYF.

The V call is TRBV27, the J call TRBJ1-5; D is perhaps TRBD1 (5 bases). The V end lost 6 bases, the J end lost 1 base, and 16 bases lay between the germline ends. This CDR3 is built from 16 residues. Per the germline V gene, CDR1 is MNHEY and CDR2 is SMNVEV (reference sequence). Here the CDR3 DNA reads TGTGCCAGCAGCAGTCGGGGGTTGGGGAGCAATCAGCCCCAGCATTTT. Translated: CASSSRGLGSNQPQHF.

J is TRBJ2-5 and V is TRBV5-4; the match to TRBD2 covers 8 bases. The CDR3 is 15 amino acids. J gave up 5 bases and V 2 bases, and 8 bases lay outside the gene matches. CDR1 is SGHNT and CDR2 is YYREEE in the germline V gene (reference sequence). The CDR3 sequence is CASSLGLAHRETQYF. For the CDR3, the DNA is TGTGCCAGCAGCTTAGGACTAGCACATCGGGAGACCCAGTACTTC.

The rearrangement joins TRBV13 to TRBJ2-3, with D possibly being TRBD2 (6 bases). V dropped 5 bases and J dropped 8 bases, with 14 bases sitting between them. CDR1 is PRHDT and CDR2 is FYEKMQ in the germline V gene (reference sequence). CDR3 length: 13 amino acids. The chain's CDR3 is CASSPIAVGTQYF. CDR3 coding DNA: TGTGCCAGCAGCCCGATAGCGGTGGGTACGCAGTATTTT. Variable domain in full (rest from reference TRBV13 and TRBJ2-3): AAGVIQSPRHLIKEKRETATLKCYPIPRHDTVYWYQQGPGQDPQFLISFYEKMQSDKGSIPDRFSAQQFSDYHSELNMSSLELGDSALYFCASSPIAVGTQYFGPGTRLTVL.

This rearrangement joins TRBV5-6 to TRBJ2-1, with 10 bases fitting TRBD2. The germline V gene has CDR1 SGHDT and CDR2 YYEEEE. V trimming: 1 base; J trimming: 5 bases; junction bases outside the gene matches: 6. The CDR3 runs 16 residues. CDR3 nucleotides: TGTGCCAGCAGCTTGCCCGGGACTAGCGTAAACAATGAGCAGTTCTTC. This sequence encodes CASSLPGTSVNNEQFF.

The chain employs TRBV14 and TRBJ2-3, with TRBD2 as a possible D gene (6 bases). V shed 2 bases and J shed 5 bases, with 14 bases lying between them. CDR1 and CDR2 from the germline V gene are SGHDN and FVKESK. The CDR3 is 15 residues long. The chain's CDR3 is CASSQPGRMVDTQYF. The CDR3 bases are TGTGCCAGCAGCCAACCCGGGAGAATGGTAGATACGCAGTATTTT.

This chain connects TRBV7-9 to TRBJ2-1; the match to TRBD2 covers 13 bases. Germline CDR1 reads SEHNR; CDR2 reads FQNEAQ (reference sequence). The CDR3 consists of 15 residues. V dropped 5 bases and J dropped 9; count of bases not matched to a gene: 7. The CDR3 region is CASSRTSGRLGEQFF. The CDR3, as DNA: TGTGCCAGCAGCCGGACTAGCGGGAGACTGGGTGAGCAGTTCTTC. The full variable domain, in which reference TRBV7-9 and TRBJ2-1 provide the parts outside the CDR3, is DTGVSQNPRHKITKRGQNVTFRCDPISEHNRLYWYRQTLGQGPEFLTYFQNEAQLEKSRLLSDRFSAERPKGSFSTLEIQRTEQGDSAMYLCASSRTSGRLGEQFFGPGTRLTVL.

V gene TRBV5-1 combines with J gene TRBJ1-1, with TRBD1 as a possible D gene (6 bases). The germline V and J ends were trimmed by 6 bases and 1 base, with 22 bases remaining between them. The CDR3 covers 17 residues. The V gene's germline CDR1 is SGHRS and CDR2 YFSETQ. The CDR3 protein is CASTIGGAGGTNTEAFF. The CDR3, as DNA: TGCGCCAGCACTATTGGGGGGGCCGGGGGAACGAACACTGAAGCTTTCTTT.

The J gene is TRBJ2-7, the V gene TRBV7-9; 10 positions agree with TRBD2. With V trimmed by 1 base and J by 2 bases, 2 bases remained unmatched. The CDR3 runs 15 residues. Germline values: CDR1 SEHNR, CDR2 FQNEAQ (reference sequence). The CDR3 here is CASSLVTSGAYEQYF. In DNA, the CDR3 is TGTGCCAGCAGCTTAGTAACTAGCGGGGCCTACGAGCAGTACTTC.

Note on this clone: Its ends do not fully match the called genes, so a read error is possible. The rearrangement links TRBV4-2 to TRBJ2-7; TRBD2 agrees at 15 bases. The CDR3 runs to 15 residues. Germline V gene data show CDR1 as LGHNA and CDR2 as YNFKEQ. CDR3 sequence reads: CASSQMGTSGRLRSF. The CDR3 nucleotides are TGTGCCAGCAGCCAGATGGGGACTAGCGGGAGGCTCAGGTCCTTC.

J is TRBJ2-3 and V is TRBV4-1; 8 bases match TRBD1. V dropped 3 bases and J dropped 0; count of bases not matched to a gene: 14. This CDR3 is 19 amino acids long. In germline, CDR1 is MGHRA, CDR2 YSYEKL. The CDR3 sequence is CASSHPNSPGQVSTDTQYF. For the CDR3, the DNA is TGCGCCAGCAGCCACCCAAACTCCCCGGGACAGGTTAGCACAGATACGCAGTATTTT.

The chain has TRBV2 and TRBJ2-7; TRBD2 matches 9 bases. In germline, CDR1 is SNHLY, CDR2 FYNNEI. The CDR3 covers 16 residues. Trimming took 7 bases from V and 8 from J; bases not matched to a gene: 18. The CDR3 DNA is TGTGCCAGCACCGAAGGCATGGCTAGCGGGACGACCAAGCAGTACTTC. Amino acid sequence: CASTEGMASGTTKQYF.

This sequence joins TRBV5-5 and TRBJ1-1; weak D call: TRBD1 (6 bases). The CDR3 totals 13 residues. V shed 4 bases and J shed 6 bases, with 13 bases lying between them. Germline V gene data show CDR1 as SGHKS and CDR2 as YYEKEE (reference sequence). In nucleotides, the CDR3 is TGTGCCAGCAGCCCCGGGGGGGCCCCTGAAGCTTTCTTT. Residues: CASSPGGAPEAFF.

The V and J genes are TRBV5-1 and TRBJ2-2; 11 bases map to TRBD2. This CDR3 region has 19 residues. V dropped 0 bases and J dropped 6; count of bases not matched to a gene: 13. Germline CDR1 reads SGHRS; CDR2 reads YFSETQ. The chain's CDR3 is CASSLGLLAGGPLAGELFF. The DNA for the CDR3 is TGCGCCAGCAGCTTGGGACTTCTAGCGGGAGGCCCCCTCGCCGGGGAGCTGTTTTTT. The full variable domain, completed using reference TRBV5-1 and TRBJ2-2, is KAGVTQTPRYLIKTRGQQVTLSCSPISGHRSVSWYQQTPGQGLQFLFEYFSETQRNKGNFPGRFSGRQFSNSRSEMNVSTLELGDSALYLCASSLGLLAGGPLAGELFFGEGSRLTVL.

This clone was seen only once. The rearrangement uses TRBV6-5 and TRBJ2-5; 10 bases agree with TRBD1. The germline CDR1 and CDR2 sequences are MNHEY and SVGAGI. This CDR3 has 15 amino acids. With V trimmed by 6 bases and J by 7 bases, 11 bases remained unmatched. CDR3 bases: TGTGCCAGCAGGCCAACCGGGACAGGGGTAGGGACCCAGTACTTC. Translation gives CASRPTGTGVGTQYF.

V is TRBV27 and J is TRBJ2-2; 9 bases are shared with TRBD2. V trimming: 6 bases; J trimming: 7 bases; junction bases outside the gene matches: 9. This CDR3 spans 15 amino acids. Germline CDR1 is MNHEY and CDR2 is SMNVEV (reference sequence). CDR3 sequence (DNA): TGTGCCAGCAGACGGGCTAGCGGGGACGGCGGGGAGCTGTTTTTT. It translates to CASRRASGDGGELFF.

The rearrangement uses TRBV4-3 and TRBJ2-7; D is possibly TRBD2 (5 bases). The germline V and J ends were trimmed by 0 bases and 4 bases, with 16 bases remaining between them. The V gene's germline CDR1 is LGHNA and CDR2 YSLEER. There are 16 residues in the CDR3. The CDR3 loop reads CASSQDGVGPGYEQYF. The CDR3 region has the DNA TGCGCCAGCAGCCAAGATGGGGTGGGCCCGGGATACGAGCAGTACTTC.

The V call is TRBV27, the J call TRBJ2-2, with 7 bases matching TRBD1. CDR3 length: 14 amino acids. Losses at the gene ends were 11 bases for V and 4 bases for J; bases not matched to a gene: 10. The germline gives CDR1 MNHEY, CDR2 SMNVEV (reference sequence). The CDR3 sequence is CAGKRDSFTGELFF. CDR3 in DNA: TGTGCCGGTAAACGGGACAGCTTCACCGGGGAGCTGTTTTTT.

The CDR3 bases are TGTGCCAGCAGTTTACCACAGGGGGTACACCAGCCCCAGCATTTT. It encodes CASSLPQGVHQPQHF. The chain couples TRBV28 to TRBJ1-5; 8 bases fit TRBD1. This CDR3 comprises 15 residues. J gave up 7 bases and V 2 bases, and 7 bases lay outside the gene matches. Germline assignment: CDR1 MDHEN and CDR2 SYDVKM.

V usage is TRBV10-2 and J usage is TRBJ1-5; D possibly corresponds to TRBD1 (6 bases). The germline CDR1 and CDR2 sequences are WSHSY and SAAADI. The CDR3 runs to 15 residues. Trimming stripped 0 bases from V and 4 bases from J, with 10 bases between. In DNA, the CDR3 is TGCGCCAGCAGTGAGTCGGGGGGGGCAAATCAGCCCCAGCATTTT. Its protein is CASSESGGANQPQHF.

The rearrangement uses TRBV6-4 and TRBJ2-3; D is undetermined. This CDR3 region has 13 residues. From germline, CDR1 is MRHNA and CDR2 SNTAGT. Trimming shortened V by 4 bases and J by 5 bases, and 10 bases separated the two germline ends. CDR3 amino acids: CASSVSPGDTQYF. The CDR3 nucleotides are TGTGCCAGCAGTGTTTCTCCGGGAGATACGCAGTATTTT.